A single sample is the source of the 28 T cell receptor beta chains below, sequenced in a study of T cell clones after liver transplantation. Produced via immunoSEQ multiplex PCR; TCRdb's table is partial and in-frame only. Of more than 95,000 clones listed, about 81% are singletons. The sequencing here drew on CD4+ T cells from blood, taken before liver transplant. Receptors were obtained from a human donor who received a liver transplant.

The V gene is TRBV5-1, the J gene TRBJ2-1, with TRBD2 matching over 9 bases. This CDR3 has 16 residues. The germline V gene encodes CDR1 SGHRS and CDR2 YFSETQ. The ends lost 0 bases at V and 3 bases at J; junction bases unmatched: 4. CDR3 amino acids: CASSLEAGGVYNEQFF. For the CDR3, the DNA is TGCGCCAGCAGCTTGGAAGCGGGAGGAGTCTACAATGAGCAGTTCTTC.

J is TRBJ1-2 and V is TRBV28; tentatively, D is TRBD1 (6 bases). V lost 5 bases, J lost 4 bases, and 11 bases lay in between. CDR1 MDHEN and CDR2 SYDVKM come from the germline V gene. This CDR3 is 13 amino acids long. In DNA form, the CDR3 reads TGTGCCAGCAGTACAGGAGGGGGCTATGGCTACACCTTC. Encoded protein: CASSTGGGYGYTF.

This clone occurred a few times. The chain joins TRBV7-9 to TRBJ2-2, with TRBD2 matching over 8 bases. The CDR3 is 15 residues long. V lost 5 bases to trimming and J lost 7 bases; unmatched junction nucleotides: 9. CDR1 SEHNR and CDR2 FQNEAQ come from the germline V gene (reference sequence). The CDR3 is CASSPTSALGGELFF. The CDR3 region has the DNA TGTGCCAGCAGCCCGACTAGCGCCCTCGGCGGGGAGCTGTTTTTT.

This clone was counted a few times. The chain combines TRBV21-1 with TRBJ1-2. TRBV21-1 is a pseudogene locus. This CDR3 is built from 14 residues. CDR3 nucleotide sequence: TGTGCCAGCAGCAAAGACGCGCCCAAGGAAGGCTACACCTTC. Translating it yields CASSKDAPKEGYTF.

The table lists this clone with a few counts. This sequence joins TRBV6-5 and TRBJ1-1; TRBD1 matches 9 bases. The CDR3 contains 14 residues. V was clipped by 2 bases and J by 8 bases; unmatched bases: 6. CDR1 MNHEY and CDR2 SVGAGI come from the germline V gene. The CDR3 region has the DNA TGTGCCAGCAGTTACGGGGGAACAGGGGGCGAAGCTTTCTTT. Its translation is CASSYGGTGGEAFF.

The chain uses TRBV7-2 and TRBJ2-6; 8 bases map to TRBD2. There are 20 residues in the CDR3. J lost 0 bases, V lost 0 bases, and 10 bases had no gene match. Germline CDR1 and CDR2: SGHTA and FQGNSA. This chain's CDR3 is CASSLATRGGGSSGANVLTF. CDR3 bases: TGTGCCAGCAGCTTAGCAACTCGGGGGGGAGGCTCCTCTGGGGCCAACGTCCTGACTTTC.

The chain couples TRBV6-5 to TRBJ2-2; TRBD1 matches at 7 bases. The CDR3 has 16 residues. The V and J ends lost 0 bases and 4 bases, in that order; junction bases with no gene match: 5. CDR1 and CDR2 (germline): MNHEY, SVGAGI. The CDR3 protein is CASSYSAGGRTGELFF. CDR3 DNA: TGTGCCAGCAGTTACTCGGCAGGGGGTCGCACCGGGGAGCTGTTTTTT.

The chain has TRBV5-6 and TRBJ1-3; D is undetermined. CDR3 size: 14 residues. The germline gives CDR1 SGHDT, CDR2 YYEEEE. The V and J ends lost 4 bases and 3 bases respectively, with 11 bases between them. The CDR3, as DNA: TGTGCCAGCAGCAGGTACCCTCTTGGAAACACCATATATTTT. This codes for CASSRYPLGNTIYF.

V usage is TRBV27 and J usage is TRBJ2-6, with a tentative D call TRBD2 (6 bases). CDR1 and CDR2 from the germline V gene are MNHEY and SMNVEV (reference sequence). This CDR3 spans 17 amino acids. Between the trimmed V and J ends, which lost 5 bases and 1 base, there was a span of 15 bases. The CDR3 sequence is CASSPTGVISGANVLTF. The CDR3 DNA reads TGTGCCAGCAGTCCAACGGGGGTTATTTCTGGGGCCAACGTCCTGACTTTC.

This rearrangement joins TRBV18 to TRBJ1-1; D is ambiguous. Trimming took 5 bases from V and 1 from J, leaving 14 bases between them. Germline V CDR1 and CDR2: KGHSH, LQKENI. The CDR3 has 15 amino acids. The CDR3 sequence: CASSSLGQQNTEAFF. The CDR3 DNA follows: TGTGCCAGCTCATCCCTTGGGCAGCAGAACACTGAAGCTTTCTTT.

This chain joins TRBV9 and TRBJ1-2; 9 bases are shared with TRBD1. This CDR3 comprises 14 residues. The V and J ends lost 3 bases and 5 bases, in that order; junction bases with no gene match: 5. CDR1 and CDR2 from the germline V gene are SGDLS and YYNGEE. The CDR3 DNA sequence: TGTGCCAGCAGCGCCGGGACAGGGACTTATGGCTACACCTTC. Amino acids: CASSAGTGTYGYTF.

J is TRBJ2-3 and V is TRBV2; D ambiguous. This CDR3 region has 15 residues. In germline, CDR1 is SNHLY, CDR2 FYNNEI. The V and J ends lost 4 bases and 3 bases respectively, with 14 bases between them. The CDR3 is CASSGMKIRTDTQYF. CDR3 sequence (DNA): TGTGCCAGCAGTGGAATGAAAATTCGGACAGATACGCAGTATTTT.

V gene TRBV29-1 combines with J gene TRBJ1-1; 9 nucleotides line up with TRBD1. Germline assignment: CDR1 SQVTM and CDR2 ANQGSEA. The V gene end was trimmed by 6 bases and the J gene end by 1 base; junction bases not matched to a gene: 0. CDR3 length equals 12 residues. DNA of the CDR3: TGCAGCGTGGGACAGGGGAACACTGAAGCTTTCTTT. This gives the protein CSVGQGNTEAFF.

The chain employs TRBV7-2 and TRBJ1-2, with 7 positions matching TRBD1. The CDR3 runs 15 residues. The germline gives CDR1 SGHTA, CDR2 FQGNSA. The J segment lost 4 bases and the V segment lost 2 bases, leaving 7 bases of the junction unmatched. DNA of the CDR3: TGTGCCAGCAGCTTAAGTTCAGGGGGGTCCTATGGCTACACCTTC. Its translation is CASSLSSGGSYGYTF. Combining the CDR3 with reference TRBV7-2 and TRBJ1-2 gives the whole variable domain GAGVSQSPSNKVTEKGKDVELRCDPISGHTALYWYRQSLGQGLEFLIYFQGNSAPDKSGLPSDRFSAERTGGSVSTLTIQRTQQEDSAVYLCASSLSSGGSYGYTFGSGTRLTVV.

The rearrangement uses TRBV28 and TRBJ1-2; 7 bases are shared with TRBD1. The CDR3 contains 17 residues. Per germline, CDR1 MDHEN and CDR2 SYDVKM. Trimming at V came to 6 bases and at J to 3 bases, leaving 16 bases not matched to a gene. The CDR3 is CASSPIDRAAVDYGYTF. The CDR3 region has the DNA TGTGCCAGCAGCCCCATCGACAGGGCTGCGGTGGACTATGGCTACACCTTC.

V usage is TRBV18 and J usage is TRBJ2-7, with 8 bases fitting TRBD1. The V and J ends lost 3 bases and 6 bases, in that order; junction bases with no gene match: 13. From germline, CDR1 is KGHSH and CDR2 LQKENI. This CDR3 has 16 amino acids. The CDR3 DNA reads as TGTGCCAGCTCACCCCTGGGGGCAGGGGGCCAGGGCGAGCAGTACTTC. Protein product: CASSPLGAGGQGEQYF.

V gene TRBV11-2 combines with J gene TRBJ1-6; tentatively, D is TRBD1 (6 bases). Germline V gene lookup returns CDR1 SGHAT and CDR2 FQNNGV. This CDR3 comprises 14 residues. V was trimmed by 1 base and J by 6 bases, leaving 7 bases between them. The CDR3 loop is CASSLGRGNSPLHF. The CDR3 DNA sequence: TGTGCCAGCAGCTTAGGCAGGGGTAATTCACCCCTCCACTTT.

The chain uses TRBV9 and TRBJ2-3; 9 bases align to TRBD1. Germline V gene data show CDR1 as SGDLS and CDR2 as YYNGEE. V shed 0 bases and J 1 base; nucleotides not matched to a gene: 0. The CDR3 length is 15 residues. CDR3: CASSVGTGGTDTQYF. In DNA, the CDR3 is TGTGCCAGCAGCGTAGGGACAGGGGGCACAGATACGCAGTATTTT.

The table lists this clone with a few counts. The V call is TRBV5-4, the J call TRBJ2-5; possibly TRBD2 for D (5 bases). Trimming removed 0 bases from V and 5 bases from J, with 11 bases in between. In germline, CDR1 is SGHNT, CDR2 YYREEE (reference sequence). The CDR3 runs 14 residues. The CDR3 DNA reads as TGTGCCAGCAGCTTGGCCCGGAGGAGGGAGACCCAGTACTTC. Protein: CASSLARRRETQYF.

V usage is TRBV10-2 and J usage is TRBJ1-1; TRBD1 matches 7 bases. Germline V CDR1 and CDR2: WSHSY, SAAADI. V was pared by 2 bases and J by 10 bases, with 4 bases of the junction left unmatched. The CDR3 runs 12 residues. Here the CDR3 reads CASSEMRGRAFF. For the CDR3, the DNA is TGCGCCAGCAGTGAGATGAGGGGGCGAGCTTTCTTT.

The gene calls are TRBV5-6 and TRBJ1-2; tentatively, D is TRBD1 (6 bases). The V gene's germline CDR1 is SGHDT and CDR2 YYEEEE. The CDR3 spans 17 residues. Deletions cut 3 bases from V and 3 bases from J, with 21 bases between. CDR3 region: CASSSTVKPGHHYGYTF. The CDR3 bases are TGTGCCAGCAGCTCCACCGTAAAACCGGGACACCACTATGGCTACACCTTC. The full variable domain, its missing parts supplied by reference TRBV5-6 and TRBJ1-2, is DAGVTQSPTHLIKTRGQQVTLRCSPKSGHDTVSWYQQALGQGPQFIFQYYEEEERQRGNFPDRFSGHQFPNYSSELNVNALLLGDSALYLCASSSTVKPGHHYGYTFGSGTRLTVV.

This chain joins TRBV5-4 and TRBJ2-2; TRBD1 is a possible D gene (6 bases). Per the germline V gene, CDR1 is SGHNT and CDR2 is YYREEE (reference sequence). The CDR3 is made up of 14 amino acids. V lost 3 bases to trimming and J lost 6 bases, with 12 bases between them. The CDR3, as DNA: TGTGCCAGCAGCTCCTCTACAGGGTCCGGGGAGCTGTTTTTT. Translated, it gives CASSSSTGSGELFF.

The chain joins TRBV6-1 to TRBJ2-7; 7 bases align to TRBD1. V was pared by 4 bases and J by 2 bases, with 8 bases of the junction left unmatched. Germline V gene sequence: CDR1 MNHNS, CDR2 SASEGT. The length of the CDR3 is 15 residues. CDR3 sequence: CASSGVGTVTYEQYF. CDR3 DNA sequence: TGTGCCAGCAGTGGGGTCGGGACAGTAACCTACGAGCAGTACTTC.

The chain has TRBV7-2 and TRBJ1-5; tentative D call: TRBD1 (6 bases). CDR3 length: 14 amino acids. Trimming took 7 bases from V and 4 from J, leaving 14 bases between them. In germline, CDR1 is SGHTA, CDR2 FQGNSA. The CDR3 protein is CASNYGRGNQPQHF. The CDR3 DNA follows: TGTGCCAGCAACTATGGGAGGGGGAATCAGCCCCAGCATTTT.

The chain carries TRBV19 and TRBJ2-4, with TRBD1 as a possible D gene (5 bases). CDR1 and CDR2 from the germline V gene are LNHDA and SQIVND (reference sequence). The V gene lost 6 bases and the J gene lost 0 bases, with 12 bases spanning the gap. This CDR3 has 15 amino acids. The CDR3 DNA reads as TGTGCCAGTAGACTGACAGACCTAGCCAAAAACATTCAGTACTTC. Its translation is CASRLTDLAKNIQYF.

This sequence joins TRBV14 and TRBJ2-3; unclear D gene. Trimming removed 1 base from V and 1 base from J, with 6 bases in between. CDR1 is SGHDN, CDR2 FVKESK, per germline. CDR3 length: 14 amino acids. The CDR3 coding sequence is TGTGCCAGCAGCCAAGTGGGCCGCACAGATACGCAGTATTTT. Its protein is CASSQVGRTDTQYF.

The chain recombines TRBV29-1 with TRBJ2-6; 8 positions agree with TRBD1. With 1 base clipped from V and 3 bases from J, the junction kept 5 bases outside the gene matches. CDR3 length: 16 amino acids. From germline, CDR1 is SQVTM and CDR2 ANQGSEA. DNA of the CDR3: TGCAGCGTTGAAGGAGCAGGGGGCCTTGGGGCCAACGTCCTGACTTTC. It yields the protein CSVEGAGGLGANVLTF.

This chain links TRBV5-1 with TRBJ2-7; TRBD2 matches at 14 bases. CDR1 and CDR2 from the germline V gene are SGHRS and YFSETQ. Losses at the gene ends were 4 bases for V and 2 bases for J; bases not matched to a gene: 8. The CDR3 runs to 17 residues. The CDR3 region has the DNA TGCGCCAGCAGCGCCTGGACTAGCGGGAGGCCAACCTACGAGCAGTACTTC. Its protein product is CASSAWTSGRPTYEQYF.